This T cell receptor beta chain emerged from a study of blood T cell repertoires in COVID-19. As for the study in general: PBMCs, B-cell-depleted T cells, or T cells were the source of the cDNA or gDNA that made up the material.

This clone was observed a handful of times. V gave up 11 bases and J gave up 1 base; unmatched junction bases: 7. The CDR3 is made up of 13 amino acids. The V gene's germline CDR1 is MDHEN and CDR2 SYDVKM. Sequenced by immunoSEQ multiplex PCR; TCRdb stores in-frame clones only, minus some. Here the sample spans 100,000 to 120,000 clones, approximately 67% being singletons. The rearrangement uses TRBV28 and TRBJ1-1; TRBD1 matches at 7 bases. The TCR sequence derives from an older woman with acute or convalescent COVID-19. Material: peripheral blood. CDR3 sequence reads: CASNRGGNTEAFF. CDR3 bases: TGTGCCTCCAACAGGGGAGGGAACACTGAAGCTTTCTTT.